This T cell receptor beta chain was retrieved from a study of T cell responses to AZD1222 COVID-19 vaccine (dated by TCRdb to about 2021). Background on the whole study: AZD1222 recipients with second doses at about 4 weeks or about 12 weeks were pooled, because spike-specific TCR depth and breadth did not differ between schedules. A total of more than 230 trial participants underwent TCR sequencing, of whom about 200 had received two doses of AZD1222 and around 25 had received two doses of the MenACWY control vaccine. Trial participants were enrolled by age into 18-55, 56-69 and 70-plus year subgroups, with 148, 28 and 57 TCR-sequenced participants respectively.

What the work shows at the level of the full study, not this receptor alone: Reportedly, close to half of the unique spike-specific TCRs recognized epitopes lying outside the regions that are mutated in the B.1.351 and B.1.1.7 variants. The vaccine-associated CD4 TCRs covered the entire spike protein, and the dominant responses fell in regions 160-218 and 743-854. Conclusions about previously exposed vaccinees are limited because only six or seven AZD1222 recipients were SARS-CoV-2 seropositive at baseline. The 56-69-year group was small, and its depth increase did not reach significance, likely because of low power. Because no day 14 peak-response samples were available, repertoires were characterized only after the peak T cell response. After two AZD1222 doses, both the breadth and the depth of spike-specific TCRs were significantly higher than at day 0 and than in MenACWY recipients. Participants were mostly white British and included more females than males, and it was suggested by the authors that clonal diversity may have been underestimated.

The label giving this sample's time point can be read as: baseline before first vaccination. The vaccinee samples were drawn from two UK trials, COV001 and COV002, one of which was a single-blind randomized controlled phase 2/3 trial testing AZD1222 (ChAdOx1 nCoV-19) in healthy adults. Trial participant PBMC samples were collected at day 0 and day 28 after the second dose for TCRbeta chain sequencing. CDR1 and CDR2 are read off the germline V gene (reference sequence) as PRHDT and FYEKMQ. Unmatched junction bases come to 1, with V trimmed by 5 bases and J by 1 base. The CDR3 measures 14 amino acids from cysteine to phenylalanine. Just CDR3 DNA is preserved here, 42 bases in frame from base 1. In its sample, this clone was seen a few times. There is no known antigen for this receptor. Base quality data are lacking; no much larger clone is found one base away. The CDR3 regions of human TCRbeta chains were analyzed by immunosequencing. The published analysis was carried out like this. Repertoire TCRs were matched against a reference library of SARS-CoV-2-specific TCRs generated with the MIRA antigen-specificity platform. Breadth was defined as the fraction of unique TCRs that were SARS-CoV-2-associated, and depth was defined as the fraction of total T cells that were SARS-CoV-2-associated. Using the MIRA data, each spike-specific TCR was mapped to the spike region that the TCR reacts to and placed in a CD4 or CD8 class. Log10-transformed breadth and depth values were compared by one-way ANOVA with Sidak's multiple comparisons tests. TCRdb retrieved this table from immuneACCESS and kept in-frame rearrangements only. Not all clones are present; in checked studies, unresolved V genes account for under half, and no reason is known for the remainder. Clone size and the V and J calls come from that table; the DNA yielded D and trimming. In this sample the table shows 100,000 to 150,000 clones, 90% of which occur a single time. 6.5% to 8.5% of the sample is taken by the ten largest.

The source is an adult in good health. Sequenced material: peripheral blood, taken on day 0 of AZD1222 vaccination. The chain couples TRBV13 to TRBJ2-2; 7 bases in between match TRBD1. The nucleotide sequence reads as follows: TGTGCCAGCAGCCGACAGGGGAACACCGGGGAGCTGTTTTTT. It is translated as CASSRQGNTGELFF.